These 8 T cell receptor beta chains came from one sample sequenced in a study of cytomegalovirus exposure and HLA in healthy donors. Generated by immunoSEQ multiplex PCR, the TCRdb table keeps only in-frame clones and is missing some. The data hold 130,000 to 150,000 clones, with 88% observed a single time. The sequencing sample was made of PBMCs. The receptors here all came from a woman between 18 and 29 years old in good health and CMV-seropositive.

The V call is TRBV5-6, the J call TRBJ2-3; D unresolved. The length of the CDR3 is 15 residues. Germline V gives CDR1 SGHDT, CDR2 YYEEEE. V lost 2 bases and J lost 1, with 11 bases in between. In nucleotides, the CDR3 is TGTGCCAGCAGCTTTCCGAGCCGCCGCACAGATACGCAGTATTTT. Its translation is CASSFPSRRTDTQYF.

This sequence joins TRBV5-6 and TRBJ2-7, with D unresolved. Deletions cut 2 bases from V and 6 bases from J, with 12 bases between. The CDR3 contains 13 residues. CDR1 is SGHDT, CDR2 YYEEEE, per germline. CDR3 sequence (DNA): TGTGCCAGCAGCTTAGGTAGCCGGCTCGAGCAGTACTTC. It yields the protein CASSLGSRLEQYF. Drawing the rest from reference TRBV5-6 and TRBJ2-7, the complete variable domain is DAGVTQSPTHLIKTRGQQVTLRCSPKSGHDTVSWYQQALGQGPQFIFQYYEEEERQRGNFPDRFSGHQFPNYSSELNVNALLLGDSALYLCASSLGSRLEQYFGPGTRLTVT.

The chain is built from TRBV30 and TRBJ1-5; 7 positions match TRBD1. The CDR3 covers 15 residues. Germline V lookup: CDR1 GTSNPN, CDR2 SVGIG (reference sequence). The J segment lost 0 bases and the V segment lost 1 base, leaving 3 bases of the junction unmatched. The CDR3 is CAWSGQGTSNQPQHF. Written as DNA, the CDR3 is TGTGCCTGGAGTGGACAGGGAACTAGCAATCAGCCCCAGCATTTT.

The CDR3 sequence is CASSSPLREQFF. The CDR3 DNA reads as TGTGCCAGCAGTTCTCCCCTGCGGGAGCAGTTCTTC. The V and J genes are TRBV6-5 and TRBJ2-1; D ambiguous. The CDR3 loop spans 12 amino acids. Germline loops: CDR1 MNHEY, CDR2 SVGAGI. Trimming took off 4 bases at V and 10 bases at J, with 11 bases between the two ends.

The rearrangement uses TRBV4-3 and TRBJ1-1, with TRBD1 identical over 7 bases. J gave up 3 bases and V 1 base, and 8 bases lay outside the gene matches. The CDR3 loop spans 16 amino acids. CDR1 LGHNA and CDR2 YSLEER come from the germline V gene. CDR3 in DNA: TGCGCCAGCAGCCAAGGGGTACAGGGGTGGGACACTGAAGCTTTCTTT. It codes for CASSQGVQGWDTEAFF.

This clone occurred a few times. The rearrangement uses TRBV30 and TRBJ2-3; 10 positions agree with TRBD2. Trimming cost V 6 bases and J 4 bases; bases outside gene matches: 7. The germline V gene has CDR1 GTSNPN and CDR2 SVGIG (reference sequence). CDR3 length: 14 amino acids. This chain's CDR3 is CACPSSGGSDTQYF. CDR3 DNA sequence: TGTGCCTGTCCCTCTAGCGGGGGATCAGATACGCAGTATTTT.

CDR3 bases: TGCAGCGCCGAATCAGGGGGCGCGTGGCAAGAGACCCAGTACTTC. Translation gives CSAESGGAWQETQYF. The V gene is TRBV29-1, the J gene TRBJ2-5, with 8 bases lining up with TRBD1. Per the germline V gene, CDR1 is SQVTM and CDR2 is ANQGSEA. V lost 7 bases, J lost 2 bases, and 12 bases stayed unmatched. The CDR3 extends over 15 amino acids.

J is TRBJ1-2 and V is TRBV19; 8 nucleotides match TRBD1. V lost 3 bases and J lost 4; bases outside the gene matches: 7. CDR3 size: 15 residues. Germline CDR1 LNHDA, CDR2 SQIVND (reference sequence). The CDR3 is CASSMLRGQSYGYTF. Written as DNA, the CDR3 is TGTGCCAGTAGTATGCTCAGGGGGCAAAGCTATGGCTACACCTTC.